The clone carrying this TCR beta chain occurred once. Data came from immunoSEQ multiplex PCR; TCRdb stores just in-frame clones and leaves some out. The profile shows 75,000 to 95,000 clones, approximately 91% of them singletons. The sample is drawn from a study of T cell responses to AZD1222 COVID-19 vaccine. This CDR3 region has 13 residues. Trimming pared 6 bases from V and 4 bases from J, leaving 11 bases between. The chain uses TRBV12-3 or TRBV12-4 and TRBJ2-3; no definite D call. The sequence was obtained from an adult in good health. The material was peripheral blood, obtained on day 0 of AZD1222 vaccination. The CDR3 coding sequence is TGTGCCAGCAGCATCAGGAACTCAGATACGCAGTATTTT. Its translation is CASSIRNSDTQYF.